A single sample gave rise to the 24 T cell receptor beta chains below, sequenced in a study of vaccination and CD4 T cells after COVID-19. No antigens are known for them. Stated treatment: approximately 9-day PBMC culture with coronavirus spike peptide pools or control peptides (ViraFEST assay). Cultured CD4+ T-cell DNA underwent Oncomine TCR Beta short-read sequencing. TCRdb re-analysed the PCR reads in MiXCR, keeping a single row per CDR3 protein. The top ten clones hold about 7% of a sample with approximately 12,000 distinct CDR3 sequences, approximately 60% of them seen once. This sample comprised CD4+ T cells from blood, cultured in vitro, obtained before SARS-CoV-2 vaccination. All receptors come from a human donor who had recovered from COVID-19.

This CDR3 reads CSARVKGSTLREQYF. The CDR3 nucleotides read TGCAGTGCTAGAGTTAAGGGATCCACCCTTAGGGAGCAGTACTTC. The J gene is TRBJ2-7, the V gene TRBV20-1; D unresolved. The germline V gene has CDR1 DFQATT and CDR2 SNEGSKA (reference sequence). V was clipped by 1 base and J by 7 bases, with 20 bases between them. This CDR3 is built from 15 residues.

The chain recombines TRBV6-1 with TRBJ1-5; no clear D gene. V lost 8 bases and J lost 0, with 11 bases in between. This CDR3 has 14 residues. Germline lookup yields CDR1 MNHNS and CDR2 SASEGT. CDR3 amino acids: CASADGNSNQPQHF. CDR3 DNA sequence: TGTGCCAGCGCCGACGGGAATAGCAATCAGCCCCAGCATTTT.

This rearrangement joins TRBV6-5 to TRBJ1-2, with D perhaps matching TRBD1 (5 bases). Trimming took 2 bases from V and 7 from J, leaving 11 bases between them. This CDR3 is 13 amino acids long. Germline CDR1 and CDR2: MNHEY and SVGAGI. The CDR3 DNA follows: TGTGCCAGCAGTTACGGAGGGGATCCTGGCTACACCTTC. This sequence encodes CASSYGGDPGYTF.

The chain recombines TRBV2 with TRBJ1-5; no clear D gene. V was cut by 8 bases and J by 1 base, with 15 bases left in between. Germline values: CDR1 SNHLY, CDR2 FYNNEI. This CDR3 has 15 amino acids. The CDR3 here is CASELEHLSNQPQHF. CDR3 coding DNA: TGTGCCAGCGAGTTGGAACACCTGAGCAATCAGCCCCAGCATTTT.

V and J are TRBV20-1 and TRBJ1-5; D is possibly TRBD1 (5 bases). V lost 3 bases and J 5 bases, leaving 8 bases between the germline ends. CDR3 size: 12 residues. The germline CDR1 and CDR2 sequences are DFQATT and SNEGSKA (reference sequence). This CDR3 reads CSASPGHQPQHF. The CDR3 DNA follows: TGCAGTGCTAGTCCAGGGCATCAGCCCCAGCATTTT.

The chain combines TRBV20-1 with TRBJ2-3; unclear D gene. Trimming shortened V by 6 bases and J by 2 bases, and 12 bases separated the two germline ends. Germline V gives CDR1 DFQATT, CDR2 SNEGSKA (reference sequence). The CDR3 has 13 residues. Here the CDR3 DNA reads TGCAGTGCGGTCGCGGCCTCCACAGATACGCAGTATTTT. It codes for CSAVAASTDTQYF.

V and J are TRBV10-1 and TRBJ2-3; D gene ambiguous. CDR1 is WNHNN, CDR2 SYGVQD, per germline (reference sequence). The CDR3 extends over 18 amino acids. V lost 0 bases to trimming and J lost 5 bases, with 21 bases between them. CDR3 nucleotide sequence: TGCGCCAGCAGTGAGTCCTTCGTCAGTTGTTATTTGGGAGATACGCAGTATTTT. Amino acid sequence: CASSESFVSCYLGDTQYF.

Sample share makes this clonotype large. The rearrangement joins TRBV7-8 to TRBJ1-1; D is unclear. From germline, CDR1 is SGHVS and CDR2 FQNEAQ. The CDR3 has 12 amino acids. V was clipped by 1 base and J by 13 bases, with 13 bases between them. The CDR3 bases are TGTGCCAGCAGCTTAGACAATCAGAAGTTTTTCTTT. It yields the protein CASSLDNQKFFF.

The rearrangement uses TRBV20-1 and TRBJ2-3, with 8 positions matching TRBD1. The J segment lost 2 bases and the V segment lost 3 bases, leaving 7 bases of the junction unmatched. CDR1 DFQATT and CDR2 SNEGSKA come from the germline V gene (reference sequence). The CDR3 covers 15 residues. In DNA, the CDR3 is TGCAGTGCTAGGGGACAGGCTAGTTACACAGATACGCAGTATTTT. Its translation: CSARGQASYTDTQYF.

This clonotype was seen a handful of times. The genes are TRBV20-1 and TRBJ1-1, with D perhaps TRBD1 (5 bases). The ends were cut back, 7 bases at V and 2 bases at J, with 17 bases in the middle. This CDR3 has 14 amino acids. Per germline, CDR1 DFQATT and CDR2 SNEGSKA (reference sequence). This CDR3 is CSGWAGRYNTEAFF. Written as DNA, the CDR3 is TGCAGTGGGTGGGCAGGGCGGTATAACACTGAAGCTTTCTTT.

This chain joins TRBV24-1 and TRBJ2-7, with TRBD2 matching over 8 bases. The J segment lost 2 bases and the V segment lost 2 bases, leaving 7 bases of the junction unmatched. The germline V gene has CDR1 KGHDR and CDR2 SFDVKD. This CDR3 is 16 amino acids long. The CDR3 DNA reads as TGTGCCACCAGTGATTCCAGCGGGAGTAGGGCCTACGAGCAGTACTTC. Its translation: CATSDSSGSRAYEQYF.

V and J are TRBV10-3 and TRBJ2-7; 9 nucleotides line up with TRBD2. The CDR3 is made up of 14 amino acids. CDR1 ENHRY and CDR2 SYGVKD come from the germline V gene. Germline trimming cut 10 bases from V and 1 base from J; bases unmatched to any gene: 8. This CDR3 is CATASGRKSYEQYF. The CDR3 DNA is TGTGCCACCGCGAGCGGGAGGAAATCCTACGAGCAGTACTTC.

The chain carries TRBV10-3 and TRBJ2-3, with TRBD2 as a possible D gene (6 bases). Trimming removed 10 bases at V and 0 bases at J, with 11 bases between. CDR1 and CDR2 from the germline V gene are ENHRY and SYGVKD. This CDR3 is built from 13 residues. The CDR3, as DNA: TGTGCCACCTCTCTAGCGAGCACAGATACGCAGTATTTT. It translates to CATSLASTDTQYF.

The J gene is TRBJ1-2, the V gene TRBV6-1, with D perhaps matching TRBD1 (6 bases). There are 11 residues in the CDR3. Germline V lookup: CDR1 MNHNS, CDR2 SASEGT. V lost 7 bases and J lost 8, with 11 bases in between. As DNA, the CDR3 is TGTGCCAGCAACGACAGGTCCGGCTACACCTTC. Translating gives CASNDRSGYTF.

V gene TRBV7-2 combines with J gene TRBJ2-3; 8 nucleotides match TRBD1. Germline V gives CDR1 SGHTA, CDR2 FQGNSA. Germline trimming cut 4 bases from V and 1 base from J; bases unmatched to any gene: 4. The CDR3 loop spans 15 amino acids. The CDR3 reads CASSSGGWGTDTQYF. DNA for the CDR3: TGTGCCAGCAGCTCAGGGGGCTGGGGCACAGATACGCAGTATTTT. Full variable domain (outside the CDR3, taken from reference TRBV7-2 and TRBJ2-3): GAGVSQSPSNKVTEKGKDVELRCDPISGHTALYWYRQSLGQGLEFLIYFQGNSAPDKSGLPSDRFSAERTGGSVSTLTIQRTQQEDSAVYLCASSSGGWGTDTQYFGPGTRLTVL.

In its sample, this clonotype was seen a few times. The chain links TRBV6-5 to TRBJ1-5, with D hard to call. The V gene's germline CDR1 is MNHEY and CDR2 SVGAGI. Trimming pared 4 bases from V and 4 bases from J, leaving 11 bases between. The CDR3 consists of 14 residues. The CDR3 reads CASSSPGVNQPQHF. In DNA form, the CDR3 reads TGTGCCAGCAGTTCCCCCGGGGTGAATCAGCCCCAGCATTTT.

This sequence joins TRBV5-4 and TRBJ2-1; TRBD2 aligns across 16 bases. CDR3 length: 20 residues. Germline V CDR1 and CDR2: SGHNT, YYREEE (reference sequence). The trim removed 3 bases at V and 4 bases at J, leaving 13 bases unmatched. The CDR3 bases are TGTGCCAGCAGCTCGGGACTAGCGGGAGGGCAAATCCCCTTGTACAATGAGCAGTTCTTC. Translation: CASSSGLAGGQIPLYNEQFF.

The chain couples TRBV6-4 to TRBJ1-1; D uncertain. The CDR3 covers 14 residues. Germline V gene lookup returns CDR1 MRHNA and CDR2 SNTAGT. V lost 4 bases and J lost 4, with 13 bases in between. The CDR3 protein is CASSASAGITEAFF. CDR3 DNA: TGTGCCAGCAGTGCGTCAGCTGGTATCACTGAAGCTTTCTTT.

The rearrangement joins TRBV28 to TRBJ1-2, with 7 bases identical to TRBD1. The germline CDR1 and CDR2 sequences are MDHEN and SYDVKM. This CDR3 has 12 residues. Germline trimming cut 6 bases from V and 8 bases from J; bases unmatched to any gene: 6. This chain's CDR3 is CASRTTGVGYTF. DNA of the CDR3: TGTGCCAGCAGGACCACAGGGGTCGGCTACACCTTC.

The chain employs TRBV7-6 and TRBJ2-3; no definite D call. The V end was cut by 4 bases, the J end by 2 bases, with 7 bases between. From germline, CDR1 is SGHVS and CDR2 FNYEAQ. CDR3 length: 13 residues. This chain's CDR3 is CASSSRTTDTQYF. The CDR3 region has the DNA TGTGCCAGCAGCTCGCGGACCACAGATACGCAGTATTTT. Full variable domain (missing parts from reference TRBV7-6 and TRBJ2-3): GAGVSQSPRYKVTKRGQDVALRCDPISGHVSLYWYRQALGQGPEFLTYFNYEAQQDKSGLPNDRFSAERPEGSISTLTIQRTEQRDSAMYRCASSSRTTDTQYFGPGTRLTVL.

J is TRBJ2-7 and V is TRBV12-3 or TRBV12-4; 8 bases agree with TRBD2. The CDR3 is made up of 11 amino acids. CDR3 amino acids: CASGLAYEQYF. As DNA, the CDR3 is TGTGCTTCGGGACTAGCCTACGAGCAGTACTTC.

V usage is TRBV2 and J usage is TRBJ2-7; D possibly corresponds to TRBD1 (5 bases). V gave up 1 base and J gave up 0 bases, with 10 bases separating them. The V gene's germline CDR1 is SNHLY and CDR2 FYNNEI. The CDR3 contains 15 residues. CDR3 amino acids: CASSEEGMSSYEQYF. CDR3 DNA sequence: TGTGCCAGCAGTGAAGAGGGGATGAGCTCCTACGAGCAGTACTTC.

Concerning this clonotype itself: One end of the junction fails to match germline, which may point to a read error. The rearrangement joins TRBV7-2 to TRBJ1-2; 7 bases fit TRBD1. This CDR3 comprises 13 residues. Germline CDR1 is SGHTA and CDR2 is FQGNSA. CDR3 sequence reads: CVSSPWTGGGYTF. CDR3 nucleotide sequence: TGTGTCAGCAGCCCCTGGACAGGCGGTGGCTACACCTTC.

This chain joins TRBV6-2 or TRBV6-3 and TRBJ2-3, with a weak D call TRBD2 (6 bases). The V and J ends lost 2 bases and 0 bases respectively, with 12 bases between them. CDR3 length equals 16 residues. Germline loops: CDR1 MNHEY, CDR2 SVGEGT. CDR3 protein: CASSYIIAGSTDTQYF. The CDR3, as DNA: TGTGCCAGCAGTTACATAATCGCGGGAAGCACAGATACGCAGTATTTT.